This section outlines one T cell receptor beta chain sequence together with its context. What it binds is not known. These data come from a study of cytomegalovirus exposure and HLA in healthy donors. Overall study findings and caveats: A later analysis linked about 17,000 TCR beta sequences to HLA alleles at 0.05 false discovery rate. It was approximately 150 TCR beta chains that were listed as cytomegalovirus-associated.

The length of the CDR3 is 13 residues. V was pared by 2 bases and J by 2 bases, with 6 bases between. Looked up from germline, CDR1 is MGHRA and CDR2 is YSYEKL. It was with 60 Vbeta and 13 Jbeta primers that the PCR ran. The protocol was immunoSEQ multiplex PCR, while the TCRdb copy is restricted to in-frame clones and leaves out a portion. The sample holds 150,000 or so clones, around 80% seen once. Sequenced sample: PBMCs. This TCR derives from a man aged 25-40 years in good health and CMV-seropositive. This rearrangement joins TRBV4-1 to TRBJ2-5, with D hard to call. The CDR3 DNA is TGCGCCAGCAGCCAATCACAGCAAGAGACCCAGTACTTC. As protein: CASSQSQQETQYF.